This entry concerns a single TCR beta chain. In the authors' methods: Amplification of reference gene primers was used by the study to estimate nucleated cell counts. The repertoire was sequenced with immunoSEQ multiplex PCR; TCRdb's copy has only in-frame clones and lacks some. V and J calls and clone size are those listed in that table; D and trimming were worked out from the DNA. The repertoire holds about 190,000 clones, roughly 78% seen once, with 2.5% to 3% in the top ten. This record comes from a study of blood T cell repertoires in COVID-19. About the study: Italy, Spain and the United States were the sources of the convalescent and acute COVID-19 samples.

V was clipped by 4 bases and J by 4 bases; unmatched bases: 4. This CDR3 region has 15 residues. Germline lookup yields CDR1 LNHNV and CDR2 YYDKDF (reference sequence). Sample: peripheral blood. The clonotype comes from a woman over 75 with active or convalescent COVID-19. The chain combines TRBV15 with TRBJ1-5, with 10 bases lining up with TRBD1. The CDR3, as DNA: TGTGCCACCAGCAAGGACAGGGGGGTGAATCAGCCCCAGCATTTT. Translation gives CATSKDRGVNQPQHF.